This T cell receptor (beta chain) was recovered during a study of T cells after yellow fever vaccination. Looking at the study overall: The authors prepared low-cell-number fractions using SMART-Seq v4 Ultra Low Input. Broader study findings: Booster samples showed a return of most primary-vaccination clones (roughly 96% CD4, approximately 88% CD8).

In its sample, this clonotype was seen a few times. The antigen remains unidentified. This CDR3 is 15 amino acids long. The germline V and J ends were trimmed by 6 bases and 10 bases, with 22 bases remaining between them. Per the germline V gene, CDR1 is DFQATT and CDR2 is SNEGSKA (reference sequence). The TCR cDNA carried a universal primer site and UMIs from 5'RACE template switching. TCRdb re-called the 5' RACE reads with MiXCR, one entry per CDR3 protein. The data show some 320,000 distinct CDR3 sequences, over 3.5% seen once. The sample here was PBMCs, taken 15 days after the yellow fever booster vaccination. The source is a man aged 18 to 29 who received the YFV17D yellow fever vaccine. The gene calls are TRBV20-1 and TRBJ1-6; a weak D match, TRBD1 (6 bases). The CDR3 DNA reads TGCAGTGCAATCAGTGGTGGGGGCGAAAAGTCACCCCTCCACTTT. Its translation: CSAISGGGEKSPLHF.